This entry concerns a single TCR beta chain. This sample is drawn from a study of blood T cell repertoires in COVID-19. Study at large: Sample material is recorded as cDNA or gDNA derived from T cells, B-cell-depleted T cells, or PBMCs.

The V end was cut by 4 bases, the J end by 9 bases, with 17 bases between. This CDR3 comprises 14 residues. Germline V CDR1 and CDR2: SGHDT, YYEEEE. Seattle patient enrollment occurred during active infection, with longitudinal follow-up thereafter. The assay was immunoSEQ multiplex PCR, and TCRdb's table has in-frame clones only and misses some. The sample contains around 94,000 clones, roughly 90% of which appear only once. This rearrangement joins TRBV5-6 to TRBJ2-1; D is ambiguous. Input material: peripheral blood. The clonotype was recovered from a woman in her 50s with COVID-19, enrolled during active disease. CDR3 in DNA: TGTGCCAGCAGCCTGGACGGTTTTACGGGTGAGCAGTTCTTC. It specifies CASSLDGFTGEQFF.